These T cell receptor beta chains were read from a single sample in a study of CD8 T cells in ankylosing spondylitis. MiXCR was run by TCRdb on the 5' RACE reads, yielding one entry per CDR3 protein. The sample yields approximately 400,000 distinct CDR3 sequences, 17% seen once. The sequencing input was blood, either unsorted or a sorted T cell fraction (not recorded which). All receptors come from a male donor with ankylosing spondylitis. The CDR3 runs from the conserved cysteine through the conserved F or W. Fields, in order: J gene, clone size, D gene, CDR3 length, V gene, CDR3 protein, CDR3 DNA. The D gene is left open where the match is weak. The listing skips clone size in some rows; elsewhere it reads once, few, many or a size class.

TRBJ1-1 | NA | NA | 13 | TRBV29-1 | CSVKTGQNTEAFF | TGCAGCGTGAAAACAGGGCAGAACACTGAAGCTTTCTTT
TRBJ1-1 | NA | NA | 15 | TRBV15 | CATSRGTDKNTEAFF | TGTGCCACCAGCAGAGGGACAGATAAGAACACTGAAGCTTTCTTT
TRBJ2-7 | NA | NA | 13 | TRBV7-2 | CASRAVLSYEQYF | TGTGCCAGCCGAGCGGTCCTCTCCTACGAGCAGTACTTC
TRBJ2-1 | NA | NA | 13 | TRBV20-1 | CSAFSAGGNEQFF | TGCAGTGCTTTTTCGGCGGGCGGTAATGAGCAGTTCTTC
TRBJ2-7 | many | NA | 15 | TRBV7-2 | CASSLEAGSRNEQYF | TGTGCCAGCAGCTTAGAAGCGGGCAGCAGAAACGAGCAGTACTTC
TRBJ2-7 | many | TRBD1 | 13 | TRBV29-1 | CSVEVGGGYEQYF | TGCAGCGTAGAGGTAGGGGGCGGGTACGAGCAGTACTTC
TRBJ2-3 | NA | NA | 16 | TRBV20-1 | CSARREDLGSTDTQYF | TGCAGTGCTAGAAGGGAGGACCTGGGCAGCACAGATACGCAGTATTTT
TRBJ1-6 | NA | NA | 18 | TRBV4-1 | CASSRGWQPNQIDSPFHF | TGCGCCAGCAGCCGGGGTTGGCAGCCCAACCAAATTGATTCACCCTTCCACTTT
TRBJ2-1 | many | NA | 15 | TRBV5-1 | CASNSEGYLYNEQFF | TGCGCCAGCAACAGCGAGGGATACCTCTACAATGAGCAGTTCTTC
TRBJ2-2 | many | NA | 13 | TRBV14 | CASSQPVWGELFF | TGTGCCAGCAGCCAACCAGTCTGGGGGGAGCTGTTTTTT
TRBJ2-7 | NA | NA | 15 | TRBV28 | CASSSPGVPPYEQYF | TGTGCCAGCAGCTCCCCAGGGGTGCCTCCGTACGAGCAGTACTTC
TRBJ1-1 | few | NA | 15 | TRBV5-8 | CASSLVLSGSAEAFF | TGTGCCAGCAGCCTGGTGCTGTCAGGGTCGGCTGAAGCTTTCTTT
TRBJ2-1 | few | TRBD2 | 14 | TRBV6-2/TRBV6-3 | CASTRGTSYNEQFF | TGTGCCAGCACCAGAGGGACTAGTTACAATGAGCAGTTCTTC
TRBJ2-1 | NA | NA | 14 | TRBV11-2 | CASRGYRVGDEQFF | TGTGCCAGCCGCGGTTACAGGGTCGGAGATGAGCAGTTCTTC
TRBJ2-1 | few | NA | 13 | TRBV12-3/TRBV12-4 | CASSGRQVNLQFF | TGTGCCAGCAGTGGCCGACAGGTCAATCTCCAGTTCTTC
TRBJ2-7 | few | TRBD1 | 14 | TRBV6-1 | CATYLSGTGNEQYF | TGTGCCACCTACTTATCGGGGACAGGGAACGAGCAGTACTTC
TRBJ1-1 | many | TRBD1 | 15 | TRBV12-3/TRBV12-4 | CASSSTGGSNTEAFF | TGTGCCAGCAGTTCGACAGGGGGCTCTAACACTGAAGCTTTCTTT